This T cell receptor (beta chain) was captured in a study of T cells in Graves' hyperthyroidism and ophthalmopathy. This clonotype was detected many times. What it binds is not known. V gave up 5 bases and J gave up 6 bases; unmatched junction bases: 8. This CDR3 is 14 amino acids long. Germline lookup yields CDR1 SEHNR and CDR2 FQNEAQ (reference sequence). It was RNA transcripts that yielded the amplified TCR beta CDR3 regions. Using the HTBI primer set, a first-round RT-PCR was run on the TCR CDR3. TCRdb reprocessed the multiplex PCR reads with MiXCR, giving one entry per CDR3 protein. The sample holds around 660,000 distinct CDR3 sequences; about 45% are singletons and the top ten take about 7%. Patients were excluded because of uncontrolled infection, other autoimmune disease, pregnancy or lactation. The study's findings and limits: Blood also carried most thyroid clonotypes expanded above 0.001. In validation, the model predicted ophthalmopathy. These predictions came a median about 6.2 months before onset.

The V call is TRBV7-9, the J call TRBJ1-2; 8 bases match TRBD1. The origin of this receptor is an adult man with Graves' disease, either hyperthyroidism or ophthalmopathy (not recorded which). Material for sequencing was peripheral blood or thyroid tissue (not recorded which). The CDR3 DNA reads TGTGCCAGCAGCCTCCCAGGGGGCGTTGATGGCTACACCTTC. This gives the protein CASSLPGGVDGYTF. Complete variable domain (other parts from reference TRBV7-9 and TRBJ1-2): DTGVSQNPRHKITKRGQNVTFRCDPISEHNRLYWYRQTLGQGPEFLTYFQNEAQLEKSRLLSDRFSAERPKGSFSTLEIQRTEQGDSAMYLCASSLPGGVDGYTFGSGTRLTVV.